The 5 T cell receptor beta chains listed next were all sequenced from one sample in a study of cytomegalovirus exposure and HLA in healthy donors. Amplification used 60 Vbeta primers and 13 Jbeta primers. The assay was immunoSEQ multiplex PCR, and TCRdb's table has in-frame clones only and misses some. The sample totals about 140,000 clones. Sequencing was carried out using PBMCs. These receptor sequences come from a woman aged 18 to 35 in good health and CMV-seronegative.

The V and J genes are TRBV6-5 and TRBJ2-3; D remains unclear. There are 15 residues in the CDR3. Per germline, CDR1 MNHEY and CDR2 SVGAGI. V lost 0 bases and J lost 2, with 9 bases in between. The CDR3 sequence: CASSYSAVPTDTQYF. The DNA of the CDR3 is TGTGCCAGCAGTTACTCCGCAGTTCCCACAGATACGCAGTATTTT.

This chain joins TRBV5-1 and TRBJ1-2; TRBD1 is a possible D gene (5 bases). V lost 6 bases to trimming and J lost 5 bases, with 14 bases between them. The CDR3 sequence is 13 residues long. Germline assignment: CDR1 SGHRS and CDR2 YFSETQ. CDR3 loop: CASTEQGGYGYTF. CDR3 DNA sequence: TGCGCCAGCACCGAGCAGGGCGGATATGGCTACACCTTC. The complete variable domain, with remaining parts taken from reference TRBV5-1 and TRBJ1-2, reads KAGVTQTPRYLIKTRGQQVTLSCSPISGHRSVSWYQQTPGQGLQFLFEYFSETQRNKGNFPGRFSGRQFSNSRSEMNVSTLELGDSALYLCASTEQGGYGYTFGSGTRLTVV.

The J gene is TRBJ2-7, the V gene TRBV7-6, with 10 positions matching TRBD2. V shed 5 bases and J 4 bases; nucleotides not matched to a gene: 11. There are 16 residues in the CDR3. The germline gives CDR1 SGHVS, CDR2 FNYEAQ. Here the CDR3 DNA reads TGTGCCAGCAGCCAGACCGCTCTAGCGGGAGTTTACGAGCAGTACTTC. Protein sequence: CASSQTALAGVYEQYF.

J is TRBJ2-5 and V is TRBV15; 8 positions match TRBD1. V trimming: 0 bases; J trimming: 5 bases; junction bases outside the gene matches: 11. Germline CDR1 LNHNV, CDR2 YYDKDF (reference sequence). This CDR3 is built from 17 residues. Here the CDR3 DNA reads TGTGCCACCAGCAGAGATCTCCCGGCAGGGGGCATGGAGACCCAGTACTTC. Translation gives CATSRDLPAGGMETQYF.

This chain connects TRBV19 to TRBJ2-1; 10 positions agree with TRBD2. Germline V gives CDR1 LNHDA, CDR2 SQIVND (reference sequence). The length of the CDR3 is 18 residues. With V trimmed by 11 bases and J by 3 bases, 19 bases remained unmatched. CDR3 loop: CASKASGSRVGGYNEQFF. The CDR3 DNA reads as TGTGCCTCAAAGGCTAGCGGGAGTCGGGTTGGGGGCTACAATGAGCAGTTCTTC.